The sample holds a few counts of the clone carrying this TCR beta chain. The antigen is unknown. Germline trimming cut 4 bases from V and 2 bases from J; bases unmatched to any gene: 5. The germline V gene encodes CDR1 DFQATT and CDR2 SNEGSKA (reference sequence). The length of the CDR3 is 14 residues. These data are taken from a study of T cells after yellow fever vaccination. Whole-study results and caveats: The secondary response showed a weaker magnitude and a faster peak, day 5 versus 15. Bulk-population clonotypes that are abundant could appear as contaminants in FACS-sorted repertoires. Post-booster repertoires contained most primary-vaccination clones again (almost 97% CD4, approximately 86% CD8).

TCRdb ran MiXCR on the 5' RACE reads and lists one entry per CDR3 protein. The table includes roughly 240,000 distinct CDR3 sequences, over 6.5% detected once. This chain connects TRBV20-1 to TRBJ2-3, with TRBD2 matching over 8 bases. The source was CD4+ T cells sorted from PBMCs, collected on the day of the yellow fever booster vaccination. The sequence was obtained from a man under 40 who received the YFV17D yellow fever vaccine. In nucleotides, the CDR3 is TGCAGTGCTAACGGACTAGCTTACACAGATACGCAGTATTTT. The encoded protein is CSANGLAYTDTQYF.